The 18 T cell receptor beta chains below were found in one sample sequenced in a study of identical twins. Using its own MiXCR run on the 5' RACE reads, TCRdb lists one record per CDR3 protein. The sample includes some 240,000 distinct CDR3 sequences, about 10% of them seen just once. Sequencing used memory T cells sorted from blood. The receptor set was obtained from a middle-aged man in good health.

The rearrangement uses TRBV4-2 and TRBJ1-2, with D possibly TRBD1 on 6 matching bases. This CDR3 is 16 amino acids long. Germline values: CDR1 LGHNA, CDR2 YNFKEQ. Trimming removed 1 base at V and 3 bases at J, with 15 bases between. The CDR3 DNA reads TGTGCCAGCAGCCAAGGGGGGCTGAGGGAGGACTATGGCTACACCTTC. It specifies CASSQGGLREDYGYTF.

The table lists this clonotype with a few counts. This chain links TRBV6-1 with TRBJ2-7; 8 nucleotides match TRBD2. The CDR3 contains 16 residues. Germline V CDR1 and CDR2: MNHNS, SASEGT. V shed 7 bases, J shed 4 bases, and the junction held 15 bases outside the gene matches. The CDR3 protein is CASNPGGAGVIYEQYF. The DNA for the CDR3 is TGTGCCAGCAACCCGGGGGGGGCAGGGGTGATATACGAGCAGTACTTC.

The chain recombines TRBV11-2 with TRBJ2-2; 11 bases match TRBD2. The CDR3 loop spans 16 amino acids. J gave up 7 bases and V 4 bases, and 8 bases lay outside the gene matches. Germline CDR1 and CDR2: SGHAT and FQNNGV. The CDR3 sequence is CASSSFSGRALGELFF. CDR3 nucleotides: TGTGCCAGCAGCTCATTTAGCGGGAGGGCCCTCGGGGAGCTGTTTTTT.

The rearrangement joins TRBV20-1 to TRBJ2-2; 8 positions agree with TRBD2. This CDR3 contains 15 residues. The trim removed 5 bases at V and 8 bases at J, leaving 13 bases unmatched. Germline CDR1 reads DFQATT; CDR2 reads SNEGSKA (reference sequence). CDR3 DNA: TGCAGTGCTCCCTATCCCGGGAGGGCCCCGGGGGAGCTGTTTTTT. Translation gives CSAPYPGRAPGELFF.

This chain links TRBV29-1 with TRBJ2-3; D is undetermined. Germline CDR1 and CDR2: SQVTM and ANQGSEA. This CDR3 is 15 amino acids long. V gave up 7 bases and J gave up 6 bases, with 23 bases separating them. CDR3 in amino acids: CSDVQRTHSVDTQYF. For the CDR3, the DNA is TGCAGCGACGTTCAGCGAACCCACTCTGTGGATACGCAGTATTTT.

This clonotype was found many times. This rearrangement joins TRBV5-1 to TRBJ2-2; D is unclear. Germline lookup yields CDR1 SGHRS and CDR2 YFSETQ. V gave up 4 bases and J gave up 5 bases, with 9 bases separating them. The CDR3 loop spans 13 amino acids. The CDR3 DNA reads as TGCGCCAGCAGCCCCGATAGTACCGGGGAGCTGTTTTTT. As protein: CASSPDSTGELFF.

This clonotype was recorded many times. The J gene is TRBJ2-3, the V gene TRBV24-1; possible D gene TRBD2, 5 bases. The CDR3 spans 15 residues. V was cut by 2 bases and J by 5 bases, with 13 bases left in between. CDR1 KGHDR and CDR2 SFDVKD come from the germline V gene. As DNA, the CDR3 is TGTGCCACCAGTGATTACGGGGTCGCGGGAGATACGCAGTATTTT. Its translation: CATSDYGVAGDTQYF.

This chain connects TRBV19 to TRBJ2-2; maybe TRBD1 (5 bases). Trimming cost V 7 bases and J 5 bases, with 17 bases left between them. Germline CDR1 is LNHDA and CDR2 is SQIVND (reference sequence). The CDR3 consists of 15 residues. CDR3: CASNQGQGGTGELFF. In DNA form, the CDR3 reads TGTGCCAGTAACCAAGGCCAGGGTGGGACCGGGGAGCTGTTTTTT.

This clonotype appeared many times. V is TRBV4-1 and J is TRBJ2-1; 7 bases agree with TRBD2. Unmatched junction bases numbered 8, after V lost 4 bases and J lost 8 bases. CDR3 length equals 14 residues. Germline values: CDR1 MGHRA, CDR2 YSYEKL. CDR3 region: CASSPGGRIHEQFF. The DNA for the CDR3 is TGCGCCAGCAGCCCGGGCGGGAGAATACATGAGCAGTTCTTC.

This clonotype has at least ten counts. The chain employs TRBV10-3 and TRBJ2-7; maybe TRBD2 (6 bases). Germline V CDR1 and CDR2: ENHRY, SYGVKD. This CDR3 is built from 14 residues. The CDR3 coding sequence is TGTGTCATATCGGACCCCGCGACTAGCTACGAGCAGTACTTC. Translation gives CVISDPATSYEQYF.

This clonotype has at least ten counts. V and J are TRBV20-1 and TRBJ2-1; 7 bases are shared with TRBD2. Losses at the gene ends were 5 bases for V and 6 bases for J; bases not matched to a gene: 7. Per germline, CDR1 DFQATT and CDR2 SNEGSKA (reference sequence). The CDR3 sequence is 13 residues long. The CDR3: CSASRGSPNEQFF. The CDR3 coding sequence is TGCAGTGCTTCCCGCGGGAGTCCCAATGAGCAGTTCTTC.

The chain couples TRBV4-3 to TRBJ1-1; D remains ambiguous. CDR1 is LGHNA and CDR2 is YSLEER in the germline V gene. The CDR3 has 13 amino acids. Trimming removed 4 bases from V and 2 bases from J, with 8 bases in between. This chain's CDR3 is CASSRNSNTEAFF. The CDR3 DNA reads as TGCGCCAGCAGCCGGAACAGTAACACTGAAGCTTTCTTT.

CDR3 DNA sequence: TGTGCCAGCAGCTTTGGAGGGACTAGCGGGGGTCACGCAGATACGCAGTATTTT. Translated: CASSFGGTSGGHADTQYF. The rearrangement joins TRBV11-2 to TRBJ2-3; 14 bases align to TRBD2. Losses at the gene ends were 3 bases for V and 4 bases for J; bases not matched to a gene: 9. CDR1 is SGHAT, CDR2 FQNNGV, per germline. This CDR3 contains 18 residues. The full variable domain, completed using reference TRBV11-2 and TRBJ2-3, is EAGVAQSPRYKIIEKRQSVAFWCNPISGHATLYWYQQILGQGPKLLIQFQNNGVVDDSQLPKDRFSAERLKGVDSTLKIQPAKLEDSAVYLCASSFGGTSGGHADTQYFGPGTRLTVL.

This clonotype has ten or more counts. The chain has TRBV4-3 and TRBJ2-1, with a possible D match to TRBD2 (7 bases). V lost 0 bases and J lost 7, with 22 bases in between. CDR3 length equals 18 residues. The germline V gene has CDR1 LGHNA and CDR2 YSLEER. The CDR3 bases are TGCGCCAGCAGCCAAGATCTGGGGGGGGGCAAGTACCTGAATGAGCAGTTCTTC. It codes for CASSQDLGGGKYLNEQFF.

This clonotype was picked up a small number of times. CDR3 loop: CASSPRGAGSQETQYF. DNA of the CDR3: TGTGCCAGCAGCCCCCGCGGAGCTGGAAGCCAAGAGACCCAGTACTTC. V and J are TRBV3-1 and TRBJ2-5; D uncertain. The CDR3 has 16 residues. V lost 4 bases to trimming and J lost 1 base, with 16 bases between them. Looked up from germline, CDR1 is LGHDT and CDR2 is YNNKEL (reference sequence).

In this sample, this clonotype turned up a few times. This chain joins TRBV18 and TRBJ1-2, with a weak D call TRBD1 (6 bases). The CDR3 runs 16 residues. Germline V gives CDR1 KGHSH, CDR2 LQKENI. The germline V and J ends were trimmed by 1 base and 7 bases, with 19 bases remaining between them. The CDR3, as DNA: TGTGCCAGCTCACCACGCACAGGGCCAGATGTAGGTGGCTACACCTTC. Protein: CASSPRTGPDVGGYTF. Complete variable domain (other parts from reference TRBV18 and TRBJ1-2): NAGVMQNPRHLVRRRGQEARLRCSPMKGHSHVYWYRQLPEEGLKFMVYLQKENIIDESGMPKERFSAEFPKEGPSILRIQQVVRGDSAAYFCASSPRTGPDVGGYTFGSGTRLTVV.

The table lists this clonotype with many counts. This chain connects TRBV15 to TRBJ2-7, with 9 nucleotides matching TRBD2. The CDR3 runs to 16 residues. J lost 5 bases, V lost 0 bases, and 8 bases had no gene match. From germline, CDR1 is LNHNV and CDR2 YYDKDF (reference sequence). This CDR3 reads CATSRDVGGRGDEQYF. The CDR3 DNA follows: TGTGCCACCAGCAGAGATGTTGGCGGGAGGGGGGACGAGCAGTACTTC.

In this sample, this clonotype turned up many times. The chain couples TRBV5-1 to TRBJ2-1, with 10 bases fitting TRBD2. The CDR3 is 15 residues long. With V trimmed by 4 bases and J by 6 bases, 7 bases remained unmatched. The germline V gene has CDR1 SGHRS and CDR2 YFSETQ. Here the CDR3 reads CASSQGASGGNEQFF. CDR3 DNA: TGCGCCAGCAGCCAGGGGGCTAGCGGGGGCAATGAGCAGTTCTTC.